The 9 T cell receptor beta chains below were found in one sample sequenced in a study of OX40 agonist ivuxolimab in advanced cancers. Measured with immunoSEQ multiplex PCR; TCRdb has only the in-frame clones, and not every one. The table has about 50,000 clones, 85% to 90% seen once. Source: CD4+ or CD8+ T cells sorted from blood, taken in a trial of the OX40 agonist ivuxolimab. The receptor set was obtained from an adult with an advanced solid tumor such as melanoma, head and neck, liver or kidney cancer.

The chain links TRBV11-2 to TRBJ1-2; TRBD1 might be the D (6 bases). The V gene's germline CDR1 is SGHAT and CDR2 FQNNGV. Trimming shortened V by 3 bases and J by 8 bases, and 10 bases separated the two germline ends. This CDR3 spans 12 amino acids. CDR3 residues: CASSFGGLGYTF. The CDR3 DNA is TGTGCCAGCAGCTTCGGGGGGCTCGGCTACACCTTC.

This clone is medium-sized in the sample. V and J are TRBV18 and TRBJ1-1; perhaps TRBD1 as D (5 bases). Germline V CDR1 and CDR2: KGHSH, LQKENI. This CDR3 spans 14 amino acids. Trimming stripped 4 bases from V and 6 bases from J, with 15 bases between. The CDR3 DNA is TGTGCCAGCTCACAGCAGGGAGGAGGAGCTGAAGCTTTCTTT. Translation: CASSQQGGGAEAFF.

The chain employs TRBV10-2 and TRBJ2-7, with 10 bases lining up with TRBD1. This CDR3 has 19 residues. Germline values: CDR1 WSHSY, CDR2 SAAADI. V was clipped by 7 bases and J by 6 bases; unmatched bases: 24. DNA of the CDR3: TGCGCCAGCACCCCCAATCCGGGACAGGGGTCTGGGGAGACGGGCGAGCAGTACTTC. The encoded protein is CASTPNPGQGSGETGEQYF.

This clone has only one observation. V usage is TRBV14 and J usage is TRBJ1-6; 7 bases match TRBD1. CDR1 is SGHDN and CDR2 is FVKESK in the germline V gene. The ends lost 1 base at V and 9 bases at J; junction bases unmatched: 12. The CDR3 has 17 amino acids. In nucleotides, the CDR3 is TGTGCCAGCAGCCAAGCTCGGGACAGACGAGGAAGTTCACCCCTCCACTTT. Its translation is CASSQARDRRGSSPLHF.

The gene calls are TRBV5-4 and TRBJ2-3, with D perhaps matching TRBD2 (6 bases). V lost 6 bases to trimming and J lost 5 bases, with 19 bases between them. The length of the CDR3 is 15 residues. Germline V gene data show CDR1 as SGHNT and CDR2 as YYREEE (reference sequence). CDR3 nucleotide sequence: TGTGCCAGCACCGCGTGGTGGACGGGAGAAGATACGCAGTATTTT. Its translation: CASTAWWTGEDTQYF.

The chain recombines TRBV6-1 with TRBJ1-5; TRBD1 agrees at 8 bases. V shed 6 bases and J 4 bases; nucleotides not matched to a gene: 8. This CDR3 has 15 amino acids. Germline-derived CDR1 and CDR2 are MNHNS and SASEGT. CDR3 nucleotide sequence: TGTGCCAGCAGACGCGGACAGGGACAAAATCAGCCCCAGCATTTT. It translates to CASRRGQGQNQPQHF.

The CDR3 is CASTWGDLRYF. The CDR3, as DNA: TGTGCCAGCACTTGGGGTGACCTACGTTACTTC. The chain combines TRBV28 with TRBJ2-5; no firm D call. V was pared by 7 bases and J by 14 bases, with 17 bases between. CDR3 length: 11 amino acids. Per the germline V gene, CDR1 is MDHEN and CDR2 is SYDVKM.

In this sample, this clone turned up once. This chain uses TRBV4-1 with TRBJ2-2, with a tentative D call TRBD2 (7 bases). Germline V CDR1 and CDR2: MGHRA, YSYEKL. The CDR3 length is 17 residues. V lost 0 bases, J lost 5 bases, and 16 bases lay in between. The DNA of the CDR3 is TGCGCCAGCAGCCAAGAGAGGGGGGGCCCCCCGACCGGGGAGCTGTTTTTT. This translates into CASSQERGGPPTGELFF.

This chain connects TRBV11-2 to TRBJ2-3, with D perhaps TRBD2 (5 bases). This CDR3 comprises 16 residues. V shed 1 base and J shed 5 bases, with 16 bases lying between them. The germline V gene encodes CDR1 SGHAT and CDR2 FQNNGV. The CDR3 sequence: CASSLAGIPGGDTQYF. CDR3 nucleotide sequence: TGTGCCAGCAGCTTAGCCGGGATTCCTGGCGGAGATACGCAGTATTTT.